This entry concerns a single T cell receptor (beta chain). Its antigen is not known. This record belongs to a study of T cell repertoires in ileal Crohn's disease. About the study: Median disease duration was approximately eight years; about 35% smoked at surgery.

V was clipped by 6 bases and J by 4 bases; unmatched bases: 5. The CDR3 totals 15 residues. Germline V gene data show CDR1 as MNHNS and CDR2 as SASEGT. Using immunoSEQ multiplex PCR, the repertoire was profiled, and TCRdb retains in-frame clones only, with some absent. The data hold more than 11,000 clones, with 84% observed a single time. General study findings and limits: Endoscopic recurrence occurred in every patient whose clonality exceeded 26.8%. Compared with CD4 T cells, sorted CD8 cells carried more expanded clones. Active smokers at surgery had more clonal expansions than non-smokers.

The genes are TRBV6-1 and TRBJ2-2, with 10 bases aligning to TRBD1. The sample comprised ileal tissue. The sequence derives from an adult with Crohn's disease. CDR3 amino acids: CASRAGTGVTGELFF. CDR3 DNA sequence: TGTGCCAGCAGAGCCGGGACAGGGGTCACCGGGGAGCTGTTTTTT.